This TCR beta chain emerged from a study of blood T cells in healthy people across ages. Regarding the study as a whole: Measured against age, TCR beta diversity per million T cells decreased in a roughly linear manner.

A note on this clonotype: Its specificity is unknown.

Together with a sample-barcoded 5' primer, a J-beta primer mix was included in a second PCR lasting about 7 to 12 cycles. Each of the cDNA molecules was tagged by a template-switch adaptor with 12 random nucleotides. A single record per CDR3 protein comes from TCRdb applying MiXCR to the 5' RACE reads. The sample has over a million distinct CDR3 sequences, 59% seen once. Trimming pared 5 bases from V and 4 bases from J, leaving 11 bases between. The CDR3 has 13 amino acids. CDR1 is SEHNR and CDR2 is FQNEAQ in the germline V gene (reference sequence). This clonotype was obtained from a man younger than 30 in good health. The V call is TRBV7-9, the J call TRBJ1-2; D not resolved. Sequenced input: blood. CDR3 sequence: CASSHGSGYGYTF. Written as DNA, the CDR3 is TGTGCCAGCAGCCATGGGAGCGGCTATGGCTACACCTTC.